A single sample is the source of the 26 T cell receptor beta chains below, sequenced in a study of shared clonotypes between healthy human individuals. Here immunoSEQ multiplex PCR was the method, and the copy in TCRdb shows in-frame clones only, minus some. The sample holds 2 million to 2.5 million clones, around 95% seen once. Sequenced material: naive CD4+ T cells sorted from blood. Subset indicated: CD45RA+ positively selected. All receptors derive from a man between 18 and 35 years old in good health.

This clone has more than one count but fewer than ten. The CDR3 sequence: CASSTATYEQYF. CDR3 coding DNA: TGTGCCAGCAGTACAGCTACCTACGAGCAGTACTTC. The chain recombines TRBV6-6 with TRBJ2-7; D is unclear. In germline, CDR1 is MNHNY, CDR2 SVGAGI (reference sequence). The CDR3 spans 12 residues. Between the trimmed V and J ends, which lost 5 bases and 2 bases, there was a span of 7 bases.

Concerning this clone itself: Other DNA sequences within the sample encode an identical CDR3. This chain uses TRBV4-1 with TRBJ2-2; TRBD2 matches at 7 bases. J gave up 5 bases and V 1 base, and 4 bases lay outside the gene matches. The CDR3 loop spans 15 amino acids. CDR1 and CDR2 from the germline V gene are MGHRA and YSYEKL. CDR3 in amino acids: CASSQVISGTGELFF. DNA for the CDR3: TGCGCCAGCAGCCAAGTAATTAGCGGGACCGGGGAGCTGTTTTTT.

A note on this clone: This sample also contains other DNA sequences that code for the same CDR3. The CDR3 here is CSVEGNTGELFF. The CDR3 nucleotides are TGCAGCGTTGAAGGGAACACCGGGGAGCTGTTTTTT. V and J are TRBV29-1 and TRBJ2-2, with D uncertain. CDR1 and CDR2 from the germline V gene are SQVTM and ANQGSEA. The CDR3 covers 12 residues. The V and J ends lost 1 base and 1 base respectively, with 1 base between them.

A remark on this clone: Distinct nucleotide sequences in the sample also encode this CDR3. For the CDR3, the DNA is TGTGCCAGCAGTGATGGGGGACTCAATCAGCCCCAGCATTTT. It translates to CASSDGGLNQPQHF. The chain combines TRBV6-1 with TRBJ1-5, with a tentative D call TRBD1 (5 bases). Germline CDR1 is MNHNS and CDR2 is SASEGT. CDR3 length equals 14 residues. Trimming removed 3 bases at V and 3 bases at J, with 9 bases between.

The chain joins TRBV19 to TRBJ1-2, with a possible D match to TRBD1 (5 bases). The V end was cut by 6 bases, the J end by 3 bases, with 8 bases between. The germline gives CDR1 LNHDA, CDR2 SQIVND (reference sequence). This CDR3 comprises 12 residues. The CDR3 spells CASRRGDYGYTF. CDR3 DNA sequence: TGTGCCAGTAGGAGGGGTGACTATGGCTACACCTTC.

The V and J genes are TRBV6-1 and TRBJ2-3; D unresolved. V lost 6 bases, J lost 1 base, and 14 bases lay in between. This CDR3 is 15 amino acids long. Per the germline V gene, CDR1 is MNHNS and CDR2 is SASEGT. CDR3: CASSRPGPRTDTQYF. The CDR3 DNA is TGTGCCAGCAGCCGACCCGGGCCCCGCACAGATACGCAGTATTTT.

This sequence joins TRBV15 and TRBJ2-7; a weak D match, TRBD2 (6 bases). Germline lookup yields CDR1 LNHNV and CDR2 YYDKDF (reference sequence). CDR3 length equals 14 residues. V lost 3 bases and J 2 bases, leaving 11 bases between the germline ends. The CDR3 sequence: CATSRTGDPYEQYF. The CDR3 nucleotides read TGTGCCACCAGCAGGACGGGGGATCCCTACGAGCAGTACTTC. The entire variable domain, with the rest obtained from reference TRBV15 and TRBJ2-7, is as follows: DAMVIQNPRYQVTQFGKPVTLSCSQTLNHNVMYWYQQKSSQAPKLLFHYYDKDFNNEADTPDNFQSRRPNTSFCFLDIRSPGLGDTAMYLCATSRTGDPYEQYFGPGTRLTVT.

The chain is built from TRBV5-6 and TRBJ2-1, with 14 bases matching TRBD2. The CDR3 contains 14 residues. The J segment lost 9 bases and the V segment lost 5 bases, leaving 4 bases of the junction unmatched. Germline V gene sequence: CDR1 SGHDT, CDR2 YYEEEE. The CDR3 DNA sequence: TGTGCCAGCAGAAGGACTAGCGGGGGGCTTGAGCAGTTCTTC. Translated: CASRRTSGGLEQFF. Using reference TRBV5-6 and TRBJ2-1 for the parts outside the CDR3, the full variable domain is DAGVTQSPTHLIKTRGQQVTLRCSPKSGHDTVSWYQQALGQGPQFIFQYYEEEERQRGNFPDRFSGHQFPNYSSELNVNALLLGDSALYLCASRRTSGGLEQFFGPGTRLTVL.

The table lists this clone with a count of one. The J gene is TRBJ1-1, the V gene TRBV28; D is undetermined. Looked up from germline, CDR1 is MDHEN and CDR2 is SYDVKM. V lost 2 bases to trimming and J lost 7 bases, with 8 bases between them. The CDR3 runs to 12 residues. CDR3 region: CASSLLGLEAFF. CDR3 coding DNA: TGTGCCAGCAGTTTACTGGGTCTTGAAGCTTTCTTT.

The CDR3 DNA is TGCAGCGTCAACCAGGGGTTCTGGGAGACCCAGTACTTC. Protein sequence: CSVNQGFWETQYF. The chain carries TRBV29-1 and TRBJ2-5; TRBD1 might be the D (6 bases). Germline V gene sequence: CDR1 SQVTM, CDR2 ANQGSEA. The CDR3 is made up of 13 amino acids. The ends were cut back, 6 bases at V and 5 bases at J, with 16 bases in the middle.

V usage is TRBV9 and J usage is TRBJ2-7, with 9 bases fitting TRBD1. CDR1 and CDR2 from the germline V gene are SGDLS and YYNGEE. The ends lost 0 bases at V and 5 bases at J; junction bases unmatched: 6. There are 15 residues in the CDR3. CDR3 coding DNA: TGTGCCAGCAGCGTAGGTTGGGGACAGGGCCACGAGCAGTACTTC. Translation: CASSVGWGQGHEQYF.

The CDR3 nucleotides are TGTGCCAGCAGCTTCGGCGGGACCGGTGGTGAAAAACTGTTTTTT. Protein sequence: CASSFGGTGGEKLFF. The chain is built from TRBV7-9 and TRBJ1-4, with TRBD1 as a possible D gene (5 bases). This CDR3 spans 15 amino acids. The germline gives CDR1 SEHNR, CDR2 FQNEAQ (reference sequence). Trimming left V 3 bases short and J 7 bases short, with 15 bases between.

The rearrangement uses TRBV5-1 and TRBJ2-3; TRBD2 agrees at 10 bases. J was trimmed by 1 base and V by 5 bases; bases with no gene match: 10. The CDR3 loop spans 17 amino acids. The germline V gene has CDR1 SGHRS and CDR2 YFSETQ. The CDR3 coding sequence is TGCGCCAGCAGTCCTCCCACTGGGACTAGCGGCACAGATACGCAGTATTTT. Translating gives CASSPPTGTSGTDTQYF.

The rearrangement uses TRBV4-1 and TRBJ2-1, with D possibly being TRBD2 (5 bases). This CDR3 is built from 16 residues. Germline V gives CDR1 MGHRA, CDR2 YSYEKL. V shed 1 base and J shed 3 bases, with 13 bases lying between them. CDR3 DNA sequence: TGCGCCAGCAGCCAAGTTTTCAGCGGAGTCTACAATGAGCAGTTCTTC. Translating gives CASSQVFSGVYNEQFF.

This chain uses TRBV9 with TRBJ2-1, with 13 positions matching TRBD2. There are 17 residues in the CDR3. Per germline, CDR1 SGDLS and CDR2 YYNGEE. Trimming removed 2 bases from V and 7 bases from J; junction bases left unmatched: 9. The DNA for the CDR3 is TGTGCCAGCAGCGTCTCTTCCGGGACTAGCGGGACAAATGAGCAGTTCTTC. As protein: CASSVSSGTSGTNEQFF.

This chain links TRBV9 with TRBJ2-3; possible D gene TRBD2, 6 bases. Trimming removed 1 base from V and 0 bases from J, with 9 bases in between. Germline V CDR1 and CDR2: SGDLS, YYNGEE. The CDR3 loop spans 15 amino acids. DNA of the CDR3: TGTGCCAGCAGCGTACCACTAGCTAGCACAGATACGCAGTATTTT. Residues: CASSVPLASTDTQYF.

In its sample, this clone was seen once. The chain is built from TRBV12-5 and TRBJ2-1; D may be TRBD2 (6 bases). The CDR3 length is 15 residues. Germline V gives CDR1 LGHNT, CDR2 FRNRAP. Trimming stripped 6 bases from V and 3 bases from J, with 15 bases between. The DNA for the CDR3 is TGTGCTAGTGGCTTAACCGGGGGTGACTACAATGAGCAGTTCTTC. Amino acids: CASGLTGGDYNEQFF.

This chain links TRBV11-3 with TRBJ2-2; 11 bases line up with TRBD1. The V gene's germline CDR1 is SGHNT and CDR2 YENEEA. Unmatched junction bases numbered 13, after V lost 5 bases and J lost 5 bases. This CDR3 region has 18 residues. CDR3 in DNA: TGTGCCAGCAGCCCCCCTTTTGGGACAGGGGGTAGGACCGGGGAGCTGTTTTTT. This gives the protein CASSPPFGTGGRTGELFF.

CDR3 in amino acids: CASSQGARGGTSSVNEQFF. In DNA, the CDR3 is TGTGCCAGCAGCCAGGGAGCCAGGGGCGGGACTAGTTCCGTCAATGAGCAGTTCTTC. The V and J genes are TRBV21-1 and TRBJ2-1; TRBD2, the table's D call, lacks a check against the DNA. TRBV21-1 is labeled a pseudogene. This CDR3 is built from 19 residues.

The V and J genes are TRBV6-5 and TRBJ2-2; D may be TRBD1 or TRBD2 (6 bases each). V dropped 0 bases and J dropped 4 bases, with 9 bases sitting between them. CDR3 length: 15 amino acids. Germline V CDR1 and CDR2: MNHEY, SVGAGI. The CDR3, as DNA: TGTGCCAGCAGTTACTCGAGGGGGGTCACCGGGGAGCTGTTTTTT. It translates to CASSYSRGVTGELFF.

The chain links TRBV28 to TRBJ1-2, with D tentatively TRBD1 (6 bases). CDR3 length: 15 amino acids. Germline V CDR1 and CDR2: MDHEN, SYDVKM. Trimming cost V 5 bases and J 2 bases, with 15 bases left between them. CDR3 region: CASSGGTPGNYGYTF. CDR3 DNA sequence: TGTGCCAGCAGTGGCGGGACACCCGGCAACTATGGCTACACCTTC.

The J gene is TRBJ2-7, the V gene TRBV12-5; 9 bases align to TRBD1. Losses at the gene ends were 5 bases for V and 7 bases for J; bases not matched to a gene: 0. The length of the CDR3 is 11 residues. CDR1 is LGHNT, CDR2 FRNRAP, per germline. DNA for the CDR3: TGTGCTAGTGGTGGGACAGGGGAGCAGTACTTC. Protein: CASGGTGEQYF.

In DNA form, the CDR3 reads TGCGCCAGCAGCTTGAGACAGGCCTGGGAGACCCAGTACTTC. It yields the protein CASSLRQAWETQYF. The rearrangement links TRBV5-1 to TRBJ2-5, with D possibly matching TRBD1 (6 bases). CDR1 SGHRS and CDR2 YFSETQ come from the germline V gene. The CDR3 runs to 14 residues. The germline V and J ends were trimmed by 1 base and 5 bases, with 12 bases remaining between them.

This clone was seen more than once but under ten times. J is TRBJ1-5 and V is TRBV14, with a possible D match to TRBD1 (5 bases). Germline V gene lookup returns CDR1 SGHDN and CDR2 FVKESK. V was shortened by 3 bases and J by 6 bases, with 12 bases between the two germline ends. The CDR3 has 14 residues. The CDR3 DNA follows: TGTGCCAGCAGCCATTGGGGCTGGGCTCAGCCCCAGCATTTT. Residues: CASSHWGWAQPQHF.

The chain is built from TRBV6-1 and TRBJ2-3; 10 bases are a match to TRBD2. The CDR3 length is 17 residues. Unmatched junction bases numbered 9, after V lost 3 bases and J lost 3 bases. Germline assignment: CDR1 MNHNS and CDR2 SASEGT. This CDR3 reads CASSEKASGGITDTQYF. DNA for the CDR3: TGTGCCAGCAGTGAGAAGGCTAGCGGGGGAATAACAGATACGCAGTATTTT.

The chain uses TRBV7-2 and TRBJ2-7; the D is unclear. The CDR3 consists of 13 residues. The germline V gene has CDR1 SGHTA and CDR2 FQGNSA. Trimming stripped 5 bases from V and 4 bases from J, with 12 bases between. The CDR3 DNA sequence: TGTGCCAGCAGCCATAACCTCCTTTACGAGCAGTACTTC. Protein product: CASSHNLLYEQYF.